These 4 T cell receptor beta chains were sequenced from one sample in a study of regulatory T cells in long-lasting Graves disease. Both iRepertoire HTBI primers and Arm-PCR of CDR3 regions were used to build the TCR beta libraries. TCRdb redid the calling of the multiplex PCR reads with MiXCR, one entry per CDR3 protein. The sample records around 400,000 distinct CDR3 sequences, about 21% being singletons. Time point of the sample: persistent/refractory GD, antithyroid drugs over 5 years with positive TRAb. With RNA extracted from PBMCs as input, the TCR library was made. The sample consisted of peripheral blood mononuclear cells (PBMCs), taken when the disease was refractory, from a patient treated with antithyroid drugs. The receptors shown here come from a female donor with Graves disease.

Many counts were recorded for this clonotype. J is TRBJ1-5 and V is TRBV2; D gene ambiguous. V dropped 4 bases and J dropped 0 bases, with 7 bases sitting between them. Germline loops: CDR1 SNHLY, CDR2 FYNNEI. The CDR3 extends over 14 amino acids. The CDR3 DNA reads TGTGCCAGCAGTGTTATGGTTAGCAATCAGCCCCAGCATTTT. Protein sequence: CASSVMVSNQPQHF.

In its sample, this clonotype was seen a few times. The junction shows a germline mismatch at one end, possibly a read error. The chain has TRBV28 and TRBJ2-7; 11 nucleotides match TRBD1. Germline V gene sequence: CDR1 MDHEN, CDR2 SYDVKM. The CDR3 consists of 15 residues. Here the CDR3 DNA reads TGTGCCAGCAGTACAACCGGGACAGGGGGATACGAGCAGCACTTC. Its translation: CASSTTGTGGYEQHF.

The chain joins TRBV20-1 to TRBJ1-2; 8 bases are a match to TRBD1. This CDR3 has 13 amino acids. From germline, CDR1 is DFQATT and CDR2 SNEGSKA (reference sequence). The trim removed 0 bases at V and 7 bases at J, leaving 4 bases unmatched. In DNA form, the CDR3 reads TGCAGTGCTAGAGATGGGACAGGCGGTGGCTACACCTTC. It is translated as CSARDGTGGGYTF.

This clonotype was seen more than once but under ten times. The genes are TRBV19 and TRBJ1-5; no clear D gene. The ends were cut back, 6 bases at V and 1 base at J, with 16 bases in the middle. The CDR3 runs 16 residues. Germline loops: CDR1 LNHDA, CDR2 SQIVND (reference sequence). CDR3 residues: CASRKGPLGSNQPQHF. In DNA, the CDR3 is TGTGCCAGTAGAAAAGGTCCGTTGGGGAGCAATCAGCCCCAGCATTTT.